These 27 T cell receptor beta chains were all obtained from the same sample, sequenced in a study of cytomegalovirus exposure and HLA in healthy donors. Use of 60 Vbeta and 13 Jbeta primers characterized the PCR. Some clones are missing from TCRdb's copy, which holds only in-frame ones; the method was immunoSEQ multiplex PCR. The table records about 140,000 clones, around four fifths of them present only once. Specimen: PBMCs. Receptor source: a man in his forties in good health and CMV-seronegative.

As for this clone: A read error may produce the germline difference seen at one junction end. The V and J genes are TRBV19 and TRBJ1-2, with 7 bases lining up with TRBD1. Germline assignment: CDR1 LNHDA and CDR2 SQIVND (reference sequence). The CDR3 is made up of 17 amino acids. The CDR3 region is CASSIHSPQGDGYGYIF. CDR3 sequence (DNA): TGTGCCAGTAGTATTCATAGCCCCCAGGGGGATGGCTATGGCTACATCTTC.

This chain joins TRBV4-1 and TRBJ2-7; possible D gene TRBD2, 6 bases. V was trimmed by 1 base and J by 4 bases, leaving 17 bases between them. The CDR3 has 16 amino acids. Germline CDR1 MGHRA, CDR2 YSYEKL. The DNA for the CDR3 is TGCGCCAGCAGCCAAGGTGGATTTAGCGGCGATTACGAGCAGTACTTC. Protein: CASSQGGFSGDYEQYF.

J is TRBJ2-7 and V is TRBV25-1, with D possibly being TRBD1 (6 bases). V shed 4 bases and J shed 4 bases, with 11 bases lying between them. The CDR3 totals 13 residues. Germline V CDR1 and CDR2: MGHDK, SYGVNS. The CDR3 nucleotides read TGTGCCAGCAGTGGGTGGGACATTTACGAGCAGTACTTC. Protein: CASSGWDIYEQYF.

V usage is TRBV2 and J usage is TRBJ2-3; tentatively, D is TRBD2 (5 bases). In germline, CDR1 is SNHLY, CDR2 FYNNEI. The ends were cut back, 3 bases at V and 6 bases at J, with 16 bases in the middle. This CDR3 comprises 15 residues. The CDR3, as DNA: TGTGCCAGCAGTGAGGGCCCCGAGGGAGTGGATACGCAGTATTTT. Its translation: CASSEGPEGVDTQYF.

The gene calls are TRBV30 and TRBJ2-3, with TRBD2 as a possible D gene (7 bases). Per the germline V gene, CDR1 is GTSNPN and CDR2 is SVGIG (reference sequence). Trimming removed 0 bases at V and 0 bases at J, with 19 bases between. CDR3 length: 18 amino acids. CDR3 in amino acids: CAWSVGGAPRASTDTQYF. The CDR3 nucleotides are TGTGCCTGGAGTGTTGGGGGGGCTCCCCGGGCAAGCACAGATACGCAGTATTTT.

The V gene is TRBV6-5, the J gene TRBJ2-3; D gene uncertain. Deletions cut 10 bases from V and 8 bases from J, with 13 bases between. The CDR3 totals 11 residues. Looked up from germline, CDR1 is MNHEY and CDR2 is SVGAGI. The CDR3 nucleotides are TGTGCCACCATACGCGCCGGTACGCAGTATTTT. Encoded protein: CATIRAGTQYF.

The rearrangement uses TRBV6-1 and TRBJ1-5; 8 positions agree with TRBD1. Trimming at V came to 7 bases and at J to 3 bases, leaving 5 bases not matched to a gene. The length of the CDR3 is 14 residues. Germline V gene sequence: CDR1 MNHNS, CDR2 SASEGT. In DNA, the CDR3 is TGTGCCAGCACCACAGGGGGTTACAATCAGCCCCAGCATTTT. It is translated as CASTTGGYNQPQHF.

The V and J genes are TRBV7-2 and TRBJ2-7; tentatively, D is TRBD1 (6 bases). Germline assignment: CDR1 SGHTA and CDR2 FQGNSA. V dropped 2 bases and J dropped 5 bases, with 10 bases sitting between them. The CDR3 has 13 residues. CDR3 nucleotides: TGTGCCAGCAGCTTAACAGGGACCAACGAGCAGTACTTC. Protein sequence: CASSLTGTNEQYF.

This clone came up once. The chain couples TRBV11-3 to TRBJ2-1; 7 positions match TRBD2. Trimming at V came to 3 bases and at J to 0 bases, leaving 17 bases not matched to a gene. CDR3 size: 20 residues. Germline loops: CDR1 SGHNT, CDR2 YENEEA. Here the CDR3 DNA reads TGTGCCAGCAGCTTCGGCAGCGGGAAAACGATATCCAGCTCCTACAATGAGCAGTTCTTC. Translating gives CASSFGSGKTISSSYNEQFF.

The gene calls are TRBV25-1 and TRBJ2-5, with D maybe TRBD2 (6 bases). CDR1 and CDR2 from the germline V gene are MGHDK and SYGVNS. The length of the CDR3 is 14 residues. Trimming cost V 6 bases and J 5 bases, with 16 bases left between them. CDR3 bases: TGTGCCAGCAGGGAACGGGGAGGCTACGAGACCCAGTACTTC. Amino acid sequence: CASRERGGYETQYF.

The chain couples TRBV2 to TRBJ2-7; D gene uncertain. V gave up 2 bases and J gave up 4 bases, with 15 bases separating them. The CDR3 has 15 residues. Per germline, CDR1 SNHLY and CDR2 FYNNEI. The CDR3 loop reads CASSEIYTAGYEQYF. In DNA, the CDR3 is TGTGCCAGCAGTGAAATTTACACAGCAGGTTACGAGCAGTACTTC.

CDR3 nucleotide sequence: TGTGCCAGCAGCTCCACAGGGCCCGAGACCCAGTACTTC. Its translation: CASSSTGPETQYF. The V and J genes are TRBV7-9 and TRBJ2-5; tentative D call: TRBD1 (6 bases). V shed 4 bases and J shed 5 bases, with 11 bases lying between them. Germline loops: CDR1 SEHNR, CDR2 FQNEAQ (reference sequence). The CDR3 runs 13 residues. The variable domain in full, completed from reference TRBV7-9 and TRBJ2-5, reads DTGVSQNPRHKITKRGQNVTFRCDPISEHNRLYWYRQTLGQGPEFLTYFQNEAQLEKSRLLSDRFSAERPKGSFSTLEIQRTEQGDSAMYLCASSSTGPETQYFGPGTRLLVL.

This rearrangement joins TRBV4-3 to TRBJ2-7, with D unresolved. Trimming stripped 0 bases from V and 3 bases from J, with 12 bases between. CDR3 length: 15 residues. Per germline, CDR1 LGHNA and CDR2 YSLEER. CDR3 sequence reads: CASSQDPTTYYEQYF. DNA for the CDR3: TGCGCCAGCAGCCAAGATCCGACAACCTACTACGAGCAGTACTTC.

The chain links TRBV5-1 to TRBJ2-5, with D tentatively TRBD2 (6 bases). There are 15 residues in the CDR3. V was clipped by 4 bases and J by 1 base, with 14 bases between them. Germline V CDR1 and CDR2: SGHRS, YFSETQ. In DNA, the CDR3 is TGCGCCAGCAGCCTTACCCCGGGGGTCCAAGAGACCCAGTACTTC. It encodes CASSLTPGVQETQYF.

The chain recombines TRBV7-2 with TRBJ2-1, with a weak D call TRBD1 (6 bases). Trimming stripped 6 bases from V and 1 base from J, with 13 bases between. Germline V gene lookup returns CDR1 SGHTA and CDR2 FQGNSA. This CDR3 is 15 amino acids long. CDR3 sequence reads: CASRRDKGSYNEQFF. CDR3 coding DNA: TGTGCCAGCAGACGGGACAAAGGGTCCTACAATGAGCAGTTCTTC.

This chain connects TRBV10-3 to TRBJ2-7; TRBD2 aligns across 14 bases. The V gene end was trimmed by 6 bases and the J gene end by 4 bases; junction bases not matched to a gene: 8. The CDR3 runs 16 residues. Looked up from germline, CDR1 is ENHRY and CDR2 is SYGVKD. This CDR3 is CAISLGTSGSGYEQYF. For the CDR3, the DNA is TGTGCCATCAGCCTCGGGACTAGCGGGAGTGGGTACGAGCAGTACTTC.

V and J are TRBV19 and TRBJ2-1; a weak D match, TRBD2 (6 bases). V was clipped by 2 bases and J by 2 bases, with 10 bases between them. CDR1 and CDR2 from the germline V gene are LNHDA and SQIVND (reference sequence). The CDR3 spans 15 residues. The DNA of the CDR3 is TGTGCCAGTAGTATATTGGAGGGAACCTACAATGAGCAGTTCTTC. It codes for CASSILEGTYNEQFF.

The sample holds one count of this clone. J is TRBJ1-3 and V is TRBV7-2; D remains unclear. Trimming pared 3 bases from V and 1 base from J, leaving 10 bases between. The CDR3 contains 15 residues. Per the germline V gene, CDR1 is SGHTA and CDR2 is FQGNSA. The CDR3 coding sequence is TGTGCCAGCAGCTTTAGTCCGGGGTCTGGAAACACCATATATTTT. Protein sequence: CASSFSPGSGNTIYF.

The V call is TRBV28, the J call TRBJ2-1; D perhaps matches TRBD2 (5 bases). Trimming removed 3 bases at V and 7 bases at J, with 13 bases between. This CDR3 region has 14 residues. Germline V gene data show CDR1 as MDHEN and CDR2 as SYDVKM. The CDR3 coding sequence is TGTGCCAGCAGTTTGGATGAGGGTAGGAATGAGCAGTTCTTC. This encodes CASSLDEGRNEQFF.

The chain links TRBV7-2 to TRBJ1-5, with 9 bases lining up with TRBD1. Per the germline V gene, CDR1 is SGHTA and CDR2 is FQGNSA. J gave up 0 bases and V 1 base, and 7 bases lay outside the gene matches. This CDR3 region has 18 residues. The CDR3 DNA reads TGTGCCAGCAGCTTAGGGACAGGGGCCTCCTATAGCAATCAGCCCCAGCATTTT. This codes for CASSLGTGASYSNQPQHF.

V usage is TRBV5-1 and J usage is TRBJ2-3; weak D call: TRBD2 (5 bases). The CDR3 totals 16 residues. Deletions cut 4 bases from V and 4 bases from J, with 19 bases between. Germline CDR1 SGHRS, CDR2 YFSETQ. The CDR3 spells CASSPVWGETADTQYF. The DNA of the CDR3 is TGCGCCAGCAGCCCGGTTTGGGGAGAGACGGCAGATACGCAGTATTTT.

This chain connects TRBV7-9 to TRBJ2-7; 8 nucleotides match TRBD1. Trimming at V came to 8 bases and at J to 2 bases, leaving 5 bases not matched to a gene. The CDR3 loop spans 13 amino acids. Germline lookup yields CDR1 SEHNR and CDR2 FQNEAQ (reference sequence). DNA of the CDR3: TGTGCCAGCCGACAGGGGACCACCTACGAGCAGTACTTC. Translating gives CASRQGTTYEQYF.

The J gene is TRBJ2-3, the V gene TRBV9, with a tentative D call TRBD2 (6 bases). V dropped 6 bases and J dropped 1 base, with 15 bases sitting between them. Germline CDR1 reads SGDLS; CDR2 reads YYNGEE. CDR3 length equals 15 residues. The CDR3 DNA is TGTGCCAGCACCGCCTCCGGGACTCGCACAGATACGCAGTATTTT. This codes for CASTASGTRTDTQYF.

The CDR3 coding sequence is TGCGCCAGCAGTCAGACGGAGGAATATGGCAATCAGCCCCAGCATTTT. This sequence encodes CASSQTEEYGNQPQHF. V usage is TRBV23-1 and J usage is TRBJ1-5; D gene unclear. TRBV23-1 is an ORF for which the function is uncertain. Trimming shortened V by 3 bases and J by 2 bases, and 14 bases separated the two germline ends. There are 16 residues in the CDR3.

This chain links TRBV9 with TRBJ2-3; D unresolved. The germline V and J ends were trimmed by 4 bases and 2 bases, with 5 bases remaining between them. Germline V gene data show CDR1 as SGDLS and CDR2 as YYNGEE. This CDR3 comprises 12 residues. CDR3 nucleotides: TGTGCCAGCAGCTCCCTCACAGATACGCAGTATTTT. Residues: CASSSLTDTQYF.

The chain uses TRBV7-9 and TRBJ2-7, with 9 bases fitting TRBD1. The V gene's germline CDR1 is SEHNR and CDR2 FQNEAQ (reference sequence). The CDR3 runs 17 residues. J gave up 5 bases and V 1 base, and 12 bases lay outside the gene matches. The CDR3 spells CASSLGGTGTGFNEQYF. Here the CDR3 DNA reads TGTGCCAGCAGCTTAGGAGGCACCGGGACAGGGTTCAACGAGCAGTACTTC.

The chain links TRBV6-5 to TRBJ1-2, with D unclear. Germline CDR1 reads MNHEY; CDR2 reads SVGAGI. This CDR3 is 16 amino acids long. Trimming removed 4 bases at V and 2 bases at J, with 17 bases between. The DNA for the CDR3 is TGTGCCAGCAGTTCCCATCAACCTCAACAGAACTATGGCTACACCTTC. This translates into CASSSHQPQQNYGYTF.